Below are 2 T cell receptor beta chains sequenced from a single sample in a study of OX40 agonist ivuxolimab in advanced cancers. Sequenced by immunoSEQ multiplex PCR; TCRdb stores in-frame clones only, minus some. The table includes 40,000 to 55,000 clones, over 75% detected once. Sequenced material: CD4+ or CD8+ T cells sorted from blood, taken in a trial of the OX40 agonist ivuxolimab. Receptors were obtained from an adult with an advanced solid tumor such as melanoma, head and neck, liver or kidney cancer.

The chain recombines TRBV30 with TRBJ1-1, with D unclear. CDR1 is GTSNPN, CDR2 SVGIG, per germline (reference sequence). This CDR3 has 13 amino acids. Trimming stripped 0 bases from V and 4 bases from J, with 9 bases between. This CDR3 reads CAWSVQGFTEAFF. CDR3 nucleotide sequence: TGTGCCTGGAGTGTACAAGGGTTCACTGAAGCTTTCTTT.

The chain uses TRBV12-5 and TRBJ2-1, with TRBD1 matching 7 bases. CDR1 is LGHNT, CDR2 FRNRAP, per germline. Trimming cost V 1 base and J 8 bases; bases outside gene matches: 5. The CDR3 runs 14 residues. CDR3 coding DNA: TGTGCTAGTGGTTTGGAGGGGGCTTGGGATGAGCAGTTCTTC. It codes for CASGLEGAWDEQFF.